This T cell receptor beta chain appears in the sequencing data of a study of blood T cells in healthy people across ages. Through a sample-barcoded 5' primer and a J-beta primer mix, a second PCR was run for roughly 7 to 11 cycles. From the 5' RACE reads, TCRdb called clonotypes with MiXCR, one entry per CDR3 protein. The sample comprises over a million distinct CDR3 sequences, approximately 60% of which are singletons, and over 5.5% rests with the top ten. The CDR3 spans 13 residues. V was shortened by 4 bases and J by 2 bases, with 8 bases between the two germline ends. From germline, CDR1 is MNHNS and CDR2 SASEGT.

Material for sequencing was blood. The sequence came from a man aged 18 to 29 in good health. This rearrangement joins TRBV6-1 to TRBJ1-1; D call uncertain. The CDR3 sequence: CASSVYINTEAFF. CDR3 bases: TGTGCCAGCAGTGTATATATAAACACTGAAGCTTTCTTT.